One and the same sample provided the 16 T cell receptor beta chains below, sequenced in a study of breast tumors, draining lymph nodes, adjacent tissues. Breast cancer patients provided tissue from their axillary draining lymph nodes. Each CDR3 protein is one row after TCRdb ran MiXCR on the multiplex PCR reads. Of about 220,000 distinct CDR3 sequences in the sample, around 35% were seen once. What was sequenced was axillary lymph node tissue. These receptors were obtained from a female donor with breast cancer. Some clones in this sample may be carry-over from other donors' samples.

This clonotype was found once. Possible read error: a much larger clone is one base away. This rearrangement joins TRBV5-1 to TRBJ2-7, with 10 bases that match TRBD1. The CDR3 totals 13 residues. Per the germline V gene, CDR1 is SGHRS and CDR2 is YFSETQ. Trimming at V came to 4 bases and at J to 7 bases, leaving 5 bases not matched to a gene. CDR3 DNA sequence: TGCGCCAGCAGCCAGACAGGGGGCCATGAGCAGTACTTC. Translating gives CASSQTGGHEQYF.

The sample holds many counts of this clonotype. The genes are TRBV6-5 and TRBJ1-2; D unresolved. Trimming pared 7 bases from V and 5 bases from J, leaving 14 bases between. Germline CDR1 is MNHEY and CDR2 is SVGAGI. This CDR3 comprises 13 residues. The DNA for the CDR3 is TGTGCCAGCATTGGGCCCGCGGGGTATGGCTACACCTTC. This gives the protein CASIGPAGYGYTF.

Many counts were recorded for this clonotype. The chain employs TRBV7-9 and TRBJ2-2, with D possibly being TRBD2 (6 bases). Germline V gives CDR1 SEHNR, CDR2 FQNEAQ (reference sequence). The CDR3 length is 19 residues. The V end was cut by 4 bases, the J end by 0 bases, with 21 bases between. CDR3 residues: CASSYYGVTGLSNTGELFF. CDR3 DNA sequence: TGTGCCAGCAGCTATTACGGTGTGACGGGACTTTCGAACACCGGGGAGCTGTTTTTT.

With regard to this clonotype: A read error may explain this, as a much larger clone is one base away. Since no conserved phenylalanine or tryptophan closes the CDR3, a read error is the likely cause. The DNA of the CDR3 is TGCAGTGCTAGACCCCCCAAACCCTCCTACAATGAGCAGTTCCTC. Protein: CSARPPKPSYNEQFL. V and J are TRBV20-1 and TRBJ2-1, with D hard to call. Per the germline V gene, CDR1 is DFQATT and CDR2 is SNEGSKA (reference sequence). The V gene lost 2 bases and the J gene lost 0 bases, with 11 bases spanning the gap. The CDR3 contains 15 residues.

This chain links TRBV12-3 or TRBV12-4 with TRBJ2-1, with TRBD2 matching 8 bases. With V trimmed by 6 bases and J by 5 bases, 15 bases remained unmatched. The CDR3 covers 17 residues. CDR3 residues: CASSHTGTRGHNNEQFF. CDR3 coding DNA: TGTGCCAGCAGCCACACCGGGACTAGGGGCCATAACAATGAGCAGTTCTTC.

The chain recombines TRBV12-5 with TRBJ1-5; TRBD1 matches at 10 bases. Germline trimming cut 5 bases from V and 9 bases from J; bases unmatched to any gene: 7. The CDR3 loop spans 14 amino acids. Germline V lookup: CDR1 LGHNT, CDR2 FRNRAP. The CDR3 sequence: CASGPTGGSRPQHF. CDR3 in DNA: TGTGCTAGTGGTCCGACAGGGGGCTCTCGGCCCCAGCATTTT.

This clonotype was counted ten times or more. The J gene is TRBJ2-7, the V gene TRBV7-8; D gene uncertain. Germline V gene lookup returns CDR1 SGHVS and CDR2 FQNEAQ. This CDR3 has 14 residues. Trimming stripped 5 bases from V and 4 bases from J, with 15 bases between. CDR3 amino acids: CASSPLMAAYEQYF. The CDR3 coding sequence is TGTGCCAGCAGCCCCCTTATGGCAGCTTACGAGCAGTACTTC.

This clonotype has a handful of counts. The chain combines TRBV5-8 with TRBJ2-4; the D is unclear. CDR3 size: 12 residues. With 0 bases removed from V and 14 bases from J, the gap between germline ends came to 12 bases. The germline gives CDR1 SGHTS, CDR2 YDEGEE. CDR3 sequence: CASSLVQRGEYF. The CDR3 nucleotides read TGTGCCAGCAGCTTGGTGCAGCGTGGGGAGTACTTC. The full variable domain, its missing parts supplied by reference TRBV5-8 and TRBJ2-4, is EAGVTQSPTHLIKTRGQQATLRCSPISGHTSVYWYQQALGLGLQFLLWYDEGEERNRGNFPPRFSGRQFPNYSSELNVNALELEDSALYLCASSLVQRGEYFGAGTRLSVL.

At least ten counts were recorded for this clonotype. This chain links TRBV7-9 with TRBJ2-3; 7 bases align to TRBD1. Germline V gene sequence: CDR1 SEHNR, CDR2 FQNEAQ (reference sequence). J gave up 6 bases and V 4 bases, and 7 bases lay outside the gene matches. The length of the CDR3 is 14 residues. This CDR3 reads CASSSGQGEDTQYF. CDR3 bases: TGTGCCAGCAGCTCTGGGCAGGGGGAGGATACGCAGTATTTT.

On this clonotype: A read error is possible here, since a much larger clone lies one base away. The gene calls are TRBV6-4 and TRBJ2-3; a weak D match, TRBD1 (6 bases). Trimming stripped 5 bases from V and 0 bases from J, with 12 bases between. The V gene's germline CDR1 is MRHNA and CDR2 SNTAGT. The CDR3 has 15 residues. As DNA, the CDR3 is TGTGCCAGCAGTCACAGGGCGTTAAGCACAGATACGCAGTATTTT. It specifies CASSHRALSTDTQYF.

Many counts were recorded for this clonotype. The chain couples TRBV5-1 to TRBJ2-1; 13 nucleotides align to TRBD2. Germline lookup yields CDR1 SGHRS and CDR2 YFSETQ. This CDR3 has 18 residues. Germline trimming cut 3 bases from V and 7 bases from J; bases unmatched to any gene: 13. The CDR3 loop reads CASSSSRGTSGAGNEQFF. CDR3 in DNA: TGCGCCAGCAGCTCTTCCCGCGGGACTAGCGGGGCTGGGAATGAGCAGTTCTTC. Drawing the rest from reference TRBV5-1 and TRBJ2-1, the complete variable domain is KAGVTQTPRYLIKTRGQQVTLSCSPISGHRSVSWYQQTPGQGLQFLFEYFSETQRNKGNFPGRFSGRQFSNSRSEMNVSTLELGDSALYLCASSSSRGTSGAGNEQFFGPGTRLTVL.

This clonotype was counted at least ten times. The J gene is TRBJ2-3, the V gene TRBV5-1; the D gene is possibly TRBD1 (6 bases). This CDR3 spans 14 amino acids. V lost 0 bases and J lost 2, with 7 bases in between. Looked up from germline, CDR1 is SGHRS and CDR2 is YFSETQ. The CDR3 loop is CASSLGGHTDTQYF. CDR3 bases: TGCGCCAGCAGCTTGGGGGGGCACACAGATACGCAGTATTTT. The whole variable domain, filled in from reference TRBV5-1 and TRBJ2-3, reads KAGVTQTPRYLIKTRGQQVTLSCSPISGHRSVSWYQQTPGQGLQFLFEYFSETQRNKGNFPGRFSGRQFSNSRSEMNVSTLELGDSALYLCASSLGGHTDTQYFGPGTRLTVL.

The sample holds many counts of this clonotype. CDR3: CASSRRTGTGGSPLHF. The DNA for the CDR3 is TGTGCCAGCAGCCGCAGAACCGGGACAGGGGGTTCACCCCTCCACTTT. The chain recombines TRBV7-2 with TRBJ1-6; 11 bases map to TRBD1. V lost 5 bases to trimming and J lost 9 bases; unmatched junction nucleotides: 9. Looked up from germline, CDR1 is SGHTA and CDR2 is FQGNSA. This CDR3 has 16 residues.

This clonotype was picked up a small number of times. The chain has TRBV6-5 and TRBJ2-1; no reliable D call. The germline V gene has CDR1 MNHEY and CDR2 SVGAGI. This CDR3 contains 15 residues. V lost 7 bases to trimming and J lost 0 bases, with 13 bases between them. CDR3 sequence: CASIISASSYNEQFF. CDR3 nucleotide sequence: TGTGCCAGCATTATCTCCGCCAGCTCCTACAATGAGCAGTTCTTC.

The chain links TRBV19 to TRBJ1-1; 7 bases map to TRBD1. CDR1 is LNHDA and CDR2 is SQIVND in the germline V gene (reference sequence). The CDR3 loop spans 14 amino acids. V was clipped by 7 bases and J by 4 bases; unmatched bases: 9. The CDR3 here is CASTLGTVGTEAFF. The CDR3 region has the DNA TGTGCCAGTACCCTAGGGACAGTAGGCACTGAAGCTTTCTTT.

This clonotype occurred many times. The CDR3 protein is CASSLGRTGFGELFF. In nucleotides, the CDR3 is TGTGCCAGCAGCTTGGGGCGAACAGGTTTCGGGGAGCTGTTTTTT. This chain joins TRBV5-5 and TRBJ2-2, with D possibly TRBD1 on 5 matching bases. The CDR3 has 15 amino acids. Germline V gene lookup returns CDR1 SGHKS and CDR2 YYEKEE (reference sequence). Trimming removed 0 bases from V and 7 bases from J, with 13 bases in between.